Listed here is a single T cell receptor beta chain. In this sample, this clonotype turned up a few times. No antigen is known for it. No base quality information exists; no much larger clone differs at one position. The data stem from a study of CD8 T cells in ankylosing spondylitis listed by TCRdb under 2017. Describing the broader study: The study set out to find disease-linked TCR variants by profiling T cell receptor beta repertoires in ankylosing spondylitis patients and healthy donors. In total, the full study cohort was made up of 100 to 140 healthy donors and 20 to 25 ankylosing spondylitis patients. Peripheral blood was sampled, and synovial fluid was also collected from ankylosing spondylitis patients.

The junction carries 10 bases between V and J, which are trimmed by 6 bases and 8 bases respectively. The germline V gene supplies CDR1 MDHEN and CDR2 SYDVKM. Reading from cysteine to phenylalanine, the CDR3 counts 12 amino acids. Only CDR3 DNA remains: 36 bases, in frame from the first base. What the study reported, not specific to this receptor: Some motif variants had previously been reported in the synovial fluid and blood of reactive arthritis patients, which suggests shared mechanisms of disease initiation. The disease-linked clones showed a CD8+ phenotype and occurred at relatively low frequencies in peripheral blood. A TCR beta motif of several highly homologous amino acid variants appeared characteristic of blood from ankylosing spondylitis patients. Significant enrichment of the disease-linked clones was reported in matched synovial fluid samples from ankylosing spondylitis patients.

The listed sequencing device is Illumina HiSeq 2500. TCR beta libraries were prepared by quantitative 5'-RACE with molecular barcodes. Processing in the source paper ran as follows. To identify disease-linked TCR variants, a new computational method was used, one built on a probabilistic model of VDJ rearrangement. TCRdb handled the public reads itself, with Q25 trimming in fastp and clone calling in MiXCR, and kept productive beta chains. Rows are unified per CDR3 protein, each entry keeping the most common DNA and genes. The V and J calls and clone size are TCRdb's, not the authors'. The sample table holds about 170,000 distinct CDR3 sequences, of which approximately 20% were seen once. Over 7% of the sample goes to the ten largest clones.

The rearrangement combines TRBV28 with TRBJ1-4; the D gene is unclear. Sequencing used blood, either unsorted or a sorted T cell fraction (not recorded which). This sequence originates from a male donor with ankylosing spondylitis or in good health (not recorded which). CDR3 region: CASRGFREKLFF. The DNA sequence is given as TGTGCCAGCAGGGGGTTCCGCGAAAAACTGTTTTTT.